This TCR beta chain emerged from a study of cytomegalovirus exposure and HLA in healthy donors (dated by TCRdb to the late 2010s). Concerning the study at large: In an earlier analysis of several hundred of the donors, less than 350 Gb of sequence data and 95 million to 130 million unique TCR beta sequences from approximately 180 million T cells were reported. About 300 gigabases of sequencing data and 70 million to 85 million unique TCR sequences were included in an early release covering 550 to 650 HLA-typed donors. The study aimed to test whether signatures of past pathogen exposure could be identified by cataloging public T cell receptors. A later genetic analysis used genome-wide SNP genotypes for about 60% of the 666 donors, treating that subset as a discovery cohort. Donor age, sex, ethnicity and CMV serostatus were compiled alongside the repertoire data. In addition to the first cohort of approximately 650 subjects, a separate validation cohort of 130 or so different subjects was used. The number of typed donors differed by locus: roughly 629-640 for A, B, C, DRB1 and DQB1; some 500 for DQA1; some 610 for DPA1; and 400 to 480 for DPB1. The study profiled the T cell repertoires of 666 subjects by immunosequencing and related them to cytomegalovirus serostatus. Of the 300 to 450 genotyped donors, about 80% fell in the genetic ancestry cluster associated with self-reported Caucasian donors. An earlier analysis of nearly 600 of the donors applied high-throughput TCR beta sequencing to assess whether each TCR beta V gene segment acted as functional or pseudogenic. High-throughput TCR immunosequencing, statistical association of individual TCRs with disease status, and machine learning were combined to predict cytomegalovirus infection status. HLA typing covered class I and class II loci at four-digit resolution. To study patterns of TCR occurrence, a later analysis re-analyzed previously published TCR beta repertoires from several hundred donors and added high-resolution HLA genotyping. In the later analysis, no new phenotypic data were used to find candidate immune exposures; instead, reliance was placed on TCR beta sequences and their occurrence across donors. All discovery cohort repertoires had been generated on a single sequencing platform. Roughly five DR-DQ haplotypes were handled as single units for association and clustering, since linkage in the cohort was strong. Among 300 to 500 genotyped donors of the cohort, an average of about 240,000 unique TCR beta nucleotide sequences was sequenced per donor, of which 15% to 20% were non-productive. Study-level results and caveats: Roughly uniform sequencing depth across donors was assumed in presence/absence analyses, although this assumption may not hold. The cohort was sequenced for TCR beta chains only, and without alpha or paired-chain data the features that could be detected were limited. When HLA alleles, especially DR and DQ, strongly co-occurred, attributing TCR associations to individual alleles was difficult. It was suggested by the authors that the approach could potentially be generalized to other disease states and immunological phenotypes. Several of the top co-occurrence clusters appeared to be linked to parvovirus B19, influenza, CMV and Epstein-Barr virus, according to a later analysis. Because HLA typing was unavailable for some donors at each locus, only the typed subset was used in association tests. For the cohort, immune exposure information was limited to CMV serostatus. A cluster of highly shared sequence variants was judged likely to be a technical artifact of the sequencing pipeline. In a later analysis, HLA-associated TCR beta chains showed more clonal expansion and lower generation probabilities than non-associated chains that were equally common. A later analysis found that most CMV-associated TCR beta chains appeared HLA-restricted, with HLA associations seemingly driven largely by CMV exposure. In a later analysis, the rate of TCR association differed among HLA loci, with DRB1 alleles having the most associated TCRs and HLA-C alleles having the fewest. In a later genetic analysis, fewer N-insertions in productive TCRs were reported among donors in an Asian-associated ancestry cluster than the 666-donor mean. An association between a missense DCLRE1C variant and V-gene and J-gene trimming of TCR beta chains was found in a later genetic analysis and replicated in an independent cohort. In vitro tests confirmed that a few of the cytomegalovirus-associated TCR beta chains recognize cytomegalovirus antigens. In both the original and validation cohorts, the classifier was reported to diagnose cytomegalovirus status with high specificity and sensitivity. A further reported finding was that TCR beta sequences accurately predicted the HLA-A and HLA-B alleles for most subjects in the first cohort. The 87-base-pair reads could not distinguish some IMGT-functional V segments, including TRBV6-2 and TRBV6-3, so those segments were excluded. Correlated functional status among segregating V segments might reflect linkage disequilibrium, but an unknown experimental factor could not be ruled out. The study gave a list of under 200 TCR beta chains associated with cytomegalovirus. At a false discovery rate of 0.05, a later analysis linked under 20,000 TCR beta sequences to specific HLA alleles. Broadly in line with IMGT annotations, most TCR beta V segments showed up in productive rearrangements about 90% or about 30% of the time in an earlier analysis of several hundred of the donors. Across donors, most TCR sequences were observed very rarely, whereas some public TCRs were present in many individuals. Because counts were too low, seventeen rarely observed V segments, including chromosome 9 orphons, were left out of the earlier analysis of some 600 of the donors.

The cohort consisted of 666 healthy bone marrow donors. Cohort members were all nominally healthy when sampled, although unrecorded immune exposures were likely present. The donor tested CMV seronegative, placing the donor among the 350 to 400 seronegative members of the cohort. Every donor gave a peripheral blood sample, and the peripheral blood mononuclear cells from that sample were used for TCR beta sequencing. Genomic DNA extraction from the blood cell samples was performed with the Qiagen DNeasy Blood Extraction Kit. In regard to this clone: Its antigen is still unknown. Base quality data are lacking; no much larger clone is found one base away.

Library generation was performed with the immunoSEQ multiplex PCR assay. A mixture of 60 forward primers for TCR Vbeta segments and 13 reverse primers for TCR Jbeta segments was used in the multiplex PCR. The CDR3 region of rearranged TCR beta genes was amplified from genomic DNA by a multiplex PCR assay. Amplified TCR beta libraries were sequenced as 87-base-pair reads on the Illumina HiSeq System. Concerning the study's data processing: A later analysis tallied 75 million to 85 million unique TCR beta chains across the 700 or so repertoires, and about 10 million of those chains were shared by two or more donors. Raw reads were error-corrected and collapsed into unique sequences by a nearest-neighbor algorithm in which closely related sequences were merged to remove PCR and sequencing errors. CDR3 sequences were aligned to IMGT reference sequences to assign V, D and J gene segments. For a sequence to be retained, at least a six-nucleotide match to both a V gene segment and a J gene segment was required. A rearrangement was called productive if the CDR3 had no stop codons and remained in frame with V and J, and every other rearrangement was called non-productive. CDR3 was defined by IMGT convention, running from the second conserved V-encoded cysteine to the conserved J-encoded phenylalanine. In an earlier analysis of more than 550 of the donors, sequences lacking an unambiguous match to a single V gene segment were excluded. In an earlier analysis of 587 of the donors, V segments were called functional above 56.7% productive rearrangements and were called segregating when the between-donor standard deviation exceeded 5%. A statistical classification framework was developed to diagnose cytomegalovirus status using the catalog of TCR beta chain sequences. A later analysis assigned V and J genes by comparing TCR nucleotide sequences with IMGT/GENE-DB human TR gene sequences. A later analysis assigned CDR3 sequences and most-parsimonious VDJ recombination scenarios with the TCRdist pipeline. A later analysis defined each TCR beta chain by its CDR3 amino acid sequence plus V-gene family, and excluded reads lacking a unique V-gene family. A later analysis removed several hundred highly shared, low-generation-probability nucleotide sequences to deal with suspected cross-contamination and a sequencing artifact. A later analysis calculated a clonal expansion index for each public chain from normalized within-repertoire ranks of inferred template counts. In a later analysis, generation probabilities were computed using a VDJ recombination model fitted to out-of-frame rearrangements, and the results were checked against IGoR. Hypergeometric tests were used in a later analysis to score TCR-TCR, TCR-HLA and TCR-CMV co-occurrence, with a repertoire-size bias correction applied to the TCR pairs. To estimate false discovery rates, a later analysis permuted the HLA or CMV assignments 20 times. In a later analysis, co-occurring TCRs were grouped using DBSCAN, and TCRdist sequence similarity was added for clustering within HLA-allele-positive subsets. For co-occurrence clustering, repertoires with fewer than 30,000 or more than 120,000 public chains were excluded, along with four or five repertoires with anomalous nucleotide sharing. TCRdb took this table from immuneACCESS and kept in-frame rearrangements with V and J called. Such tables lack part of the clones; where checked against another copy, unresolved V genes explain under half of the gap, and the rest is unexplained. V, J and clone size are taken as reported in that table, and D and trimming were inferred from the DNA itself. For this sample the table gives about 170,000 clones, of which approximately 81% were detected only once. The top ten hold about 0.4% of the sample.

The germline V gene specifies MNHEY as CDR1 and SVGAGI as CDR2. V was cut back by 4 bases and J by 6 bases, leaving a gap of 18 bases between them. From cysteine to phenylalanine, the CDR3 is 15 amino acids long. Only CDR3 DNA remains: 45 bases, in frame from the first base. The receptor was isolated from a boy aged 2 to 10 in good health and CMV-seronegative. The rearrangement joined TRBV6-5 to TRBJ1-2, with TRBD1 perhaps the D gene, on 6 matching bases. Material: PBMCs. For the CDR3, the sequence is CASSSNHRQVDGYTF. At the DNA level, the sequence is TGTGCCAGCAGTTCGAATCATCGACAGGTCGATGGCTACACCTTC.